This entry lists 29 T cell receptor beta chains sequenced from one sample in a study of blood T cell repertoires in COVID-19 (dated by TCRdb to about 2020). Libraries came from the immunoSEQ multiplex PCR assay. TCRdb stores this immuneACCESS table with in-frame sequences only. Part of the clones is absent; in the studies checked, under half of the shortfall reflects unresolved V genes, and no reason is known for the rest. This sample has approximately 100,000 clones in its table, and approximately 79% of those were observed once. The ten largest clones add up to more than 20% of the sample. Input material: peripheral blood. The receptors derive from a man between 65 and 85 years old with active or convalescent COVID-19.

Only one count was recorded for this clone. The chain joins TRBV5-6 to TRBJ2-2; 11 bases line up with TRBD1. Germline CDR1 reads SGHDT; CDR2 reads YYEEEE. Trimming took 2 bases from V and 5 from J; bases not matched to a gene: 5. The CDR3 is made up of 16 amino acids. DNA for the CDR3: TGTGCCAGCAGCTTACCTCGGGACAGGGGGACCGGGGAGCTGTTTTTT. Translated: CASSLPRDRGTGELFF.

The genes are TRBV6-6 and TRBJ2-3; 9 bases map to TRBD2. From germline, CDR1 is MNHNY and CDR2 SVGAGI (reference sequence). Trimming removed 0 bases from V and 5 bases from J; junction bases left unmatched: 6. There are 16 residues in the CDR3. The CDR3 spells CASSYSVAGALDTQYF. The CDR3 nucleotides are TGTGCCAGCAGTTACTCGGTAGCGGGAGCCCTAGATACGCAGTATTTT.

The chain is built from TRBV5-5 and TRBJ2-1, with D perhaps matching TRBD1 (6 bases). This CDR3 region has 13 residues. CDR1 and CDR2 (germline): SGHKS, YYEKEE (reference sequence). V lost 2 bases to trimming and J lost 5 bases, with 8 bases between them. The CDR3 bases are TGTGCCAGCAGCTTAGACAGGAACAATGAGCAGTTCTTC. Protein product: CASSLDRNNEQFF.

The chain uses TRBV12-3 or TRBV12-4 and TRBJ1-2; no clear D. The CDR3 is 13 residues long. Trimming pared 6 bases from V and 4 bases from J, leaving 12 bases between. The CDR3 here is CASSPDTAYGYTF. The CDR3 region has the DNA TGTGCCAGCAGCCCCGACACGGCCTATGGCTACACCTTC.

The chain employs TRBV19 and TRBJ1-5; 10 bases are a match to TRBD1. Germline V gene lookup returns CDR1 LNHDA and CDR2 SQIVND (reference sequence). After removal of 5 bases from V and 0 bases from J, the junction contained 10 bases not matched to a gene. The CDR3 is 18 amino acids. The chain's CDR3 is CASSRRDRGPYSNQPQHF. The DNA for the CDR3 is TGTGCCAGTAGTCGGCGGGACAGGGGACCTTATAGCAATCAGCCCCAGCATTTT.

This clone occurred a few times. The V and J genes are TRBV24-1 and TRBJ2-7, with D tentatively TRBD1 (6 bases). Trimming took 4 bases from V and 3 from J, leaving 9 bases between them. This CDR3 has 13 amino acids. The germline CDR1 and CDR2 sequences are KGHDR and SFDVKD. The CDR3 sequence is CATSEPGVYEQYF. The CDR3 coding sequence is TGTGCCACCAGTGAGCCAGGGGTCTACGAGCAGTACTTC.

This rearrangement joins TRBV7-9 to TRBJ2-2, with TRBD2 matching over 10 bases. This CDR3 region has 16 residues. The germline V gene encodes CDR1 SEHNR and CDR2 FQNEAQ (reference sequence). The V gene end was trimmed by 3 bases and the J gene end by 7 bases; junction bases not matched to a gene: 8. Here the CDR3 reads CASSFLAGVEHGELFF. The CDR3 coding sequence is TGTGCCAGCAGCTTCCTAGCGGGAGTGGAGCACGGGGAGCTGTTTTTT.

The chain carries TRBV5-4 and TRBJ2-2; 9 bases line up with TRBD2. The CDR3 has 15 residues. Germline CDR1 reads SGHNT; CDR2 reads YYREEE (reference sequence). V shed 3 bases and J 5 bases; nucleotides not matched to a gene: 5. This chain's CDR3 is CASSSLAGGTGELFF. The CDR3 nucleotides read TGTGCCAGCAGCTCACTAGCGGGTGGGACCGGGGAGCTGTTTTTT.

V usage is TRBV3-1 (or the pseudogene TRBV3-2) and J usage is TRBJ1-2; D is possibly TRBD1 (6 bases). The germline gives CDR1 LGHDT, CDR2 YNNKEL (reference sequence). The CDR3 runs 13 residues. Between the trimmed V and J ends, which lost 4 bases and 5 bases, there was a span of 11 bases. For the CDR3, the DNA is TGTGCCAGCAGCCTGGGACAAGAGTATGGCTACACCTTC. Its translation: CASSLGQEYGYTF.

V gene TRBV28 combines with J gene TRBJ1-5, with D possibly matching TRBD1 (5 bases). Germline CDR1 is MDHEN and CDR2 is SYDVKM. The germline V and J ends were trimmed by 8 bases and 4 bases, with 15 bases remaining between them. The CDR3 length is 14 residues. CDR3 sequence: CASVRGGANQPQHF. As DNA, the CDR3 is TGTGCCAGCGTTAGAGGAGGGGCGAATCAGCCCCAGCATTTT.

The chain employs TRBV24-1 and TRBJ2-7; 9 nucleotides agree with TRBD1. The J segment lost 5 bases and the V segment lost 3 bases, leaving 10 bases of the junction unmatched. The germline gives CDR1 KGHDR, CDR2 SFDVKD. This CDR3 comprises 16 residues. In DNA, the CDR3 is TGTGCCACCAGTGATCCCGGAGGGGACAGGGTTAACGAGCAGTACTTC. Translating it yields CATSDPGGDRVNEQYF.

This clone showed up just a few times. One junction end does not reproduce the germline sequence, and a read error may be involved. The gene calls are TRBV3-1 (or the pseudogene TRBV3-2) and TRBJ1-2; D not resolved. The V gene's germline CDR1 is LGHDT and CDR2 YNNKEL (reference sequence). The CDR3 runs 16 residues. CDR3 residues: CASNQDPYDYSGGYTF. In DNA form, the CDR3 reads TGTGCCAGCAACCAAGACCCCTACGACTATAGTGGTGGCTACACCTTC.

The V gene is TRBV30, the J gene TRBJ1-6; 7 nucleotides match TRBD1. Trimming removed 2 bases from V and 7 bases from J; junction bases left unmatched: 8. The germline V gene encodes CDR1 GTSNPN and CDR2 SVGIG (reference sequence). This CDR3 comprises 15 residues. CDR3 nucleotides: TGTGCCTGGAGTAAAGAGACAGGGAACAATTCACCCCTCCACTTT. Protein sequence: CAWSKETGNNSPLHF.

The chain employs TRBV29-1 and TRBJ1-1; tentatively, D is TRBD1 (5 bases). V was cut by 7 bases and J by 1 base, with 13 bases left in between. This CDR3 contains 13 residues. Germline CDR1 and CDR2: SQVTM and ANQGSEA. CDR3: CSGIRDGNTEAFF. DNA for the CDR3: TGCAGCGGCATCAGGGATGGGAACACTGAAGCTTTCTTT.

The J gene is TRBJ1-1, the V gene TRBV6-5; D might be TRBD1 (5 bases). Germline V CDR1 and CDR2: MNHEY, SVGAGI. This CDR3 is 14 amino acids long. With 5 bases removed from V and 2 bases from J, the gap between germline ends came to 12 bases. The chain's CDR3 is CASSRGPINTEAFF. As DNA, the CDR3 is TGTGCCAGCAGTAGGGGCCCCATTAACACTGAAGCTTTCTTT.

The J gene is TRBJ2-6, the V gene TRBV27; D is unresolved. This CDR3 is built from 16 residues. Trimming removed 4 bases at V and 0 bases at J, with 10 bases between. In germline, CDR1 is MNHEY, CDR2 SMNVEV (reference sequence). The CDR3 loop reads CASSSIRYSGANVLTF. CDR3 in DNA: TGTGCCAGCAGTTCCATTCGGTACTCTGGGGCCAACGTCCTGACTTTC. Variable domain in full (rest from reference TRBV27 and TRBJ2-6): EAQVTQNPRYLITVTGKKLTVTCSQNMNHEYMSWYRQDPGLGLRQIYYSMNVEVTDKGDVPEGYKVSRKEKRNFPLILESPSPNQTSLYFCASSSIRYSGANVLTFGAGSRLTVL.

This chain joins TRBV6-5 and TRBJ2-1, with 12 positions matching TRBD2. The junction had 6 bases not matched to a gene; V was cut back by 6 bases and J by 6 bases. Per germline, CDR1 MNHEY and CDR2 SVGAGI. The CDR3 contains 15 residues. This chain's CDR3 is CASSPTSGGINEQFF. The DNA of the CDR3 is TGTGCCAGCAGCCCCACTAGCGGGGGGATCAATGAGCAGTTCTTC.

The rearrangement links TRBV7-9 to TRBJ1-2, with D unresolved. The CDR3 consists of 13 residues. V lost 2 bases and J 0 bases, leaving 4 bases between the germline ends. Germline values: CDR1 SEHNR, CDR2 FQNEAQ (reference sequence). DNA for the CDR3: TGTGCCAGCAGCTTACTCCCTAACTATGGCTACACCTTC. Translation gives CASSLLPNYGYTF.

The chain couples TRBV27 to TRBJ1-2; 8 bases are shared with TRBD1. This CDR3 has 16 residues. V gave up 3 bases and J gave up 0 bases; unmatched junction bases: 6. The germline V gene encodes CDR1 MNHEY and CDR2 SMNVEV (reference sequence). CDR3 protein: CASSFQGASANYGYTF. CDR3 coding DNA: TGTGCCAGCAGTTTCCAGGGGGCGTCGGCTAACTATGGCTACACCTTC.

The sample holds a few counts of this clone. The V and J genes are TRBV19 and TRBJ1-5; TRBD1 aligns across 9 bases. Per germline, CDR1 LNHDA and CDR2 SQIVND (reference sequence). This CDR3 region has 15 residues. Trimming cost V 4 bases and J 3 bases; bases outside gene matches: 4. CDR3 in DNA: TGTGCCAGTAGTAACAGGGGGCGGATCAATCAGCCCCAGCATTTT. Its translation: CASSNRGRINQPQHF.

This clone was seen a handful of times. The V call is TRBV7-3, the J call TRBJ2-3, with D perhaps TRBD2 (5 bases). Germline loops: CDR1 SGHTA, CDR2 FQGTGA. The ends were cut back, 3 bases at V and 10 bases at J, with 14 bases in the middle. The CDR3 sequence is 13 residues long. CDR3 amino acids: CASSFGRETAQYF. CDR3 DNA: TGTGCCAGCAGCTTCGGAAGGGAGACTGCGCAGTATTTT. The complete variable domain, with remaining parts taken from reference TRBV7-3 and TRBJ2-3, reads GAGVSQTPSNKVTEKGKYVELRCDPISGHTALYWYRQSLGQGPEFLIYFQGTGAADDSGLPNDRFFAVRPEGSVSTLKIQRTERGDSAVYLCASSFGRETAQYFGPGTRLTVL.

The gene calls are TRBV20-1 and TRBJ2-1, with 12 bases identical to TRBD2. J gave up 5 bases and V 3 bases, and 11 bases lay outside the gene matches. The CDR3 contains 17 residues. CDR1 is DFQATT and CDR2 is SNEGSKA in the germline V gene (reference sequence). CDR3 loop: CSASLTSGRGGHNEQFF. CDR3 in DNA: TGCAGTGCTAGTCTGACTAGCGGGAGAGGGGGGCACAATGAGCAGTTCTTC.

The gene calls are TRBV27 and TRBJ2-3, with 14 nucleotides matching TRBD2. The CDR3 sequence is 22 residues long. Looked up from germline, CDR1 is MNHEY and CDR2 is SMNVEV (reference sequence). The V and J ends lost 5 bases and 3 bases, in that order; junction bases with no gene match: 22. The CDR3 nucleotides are TGTGCCAGCAGTCACCGAAGCCCGGGACTAGCGGGAGTGGGGTTGGGTACAGATACGCAGTATTTT. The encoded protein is CASSHRSPGLAGVGLGTDTQYF.

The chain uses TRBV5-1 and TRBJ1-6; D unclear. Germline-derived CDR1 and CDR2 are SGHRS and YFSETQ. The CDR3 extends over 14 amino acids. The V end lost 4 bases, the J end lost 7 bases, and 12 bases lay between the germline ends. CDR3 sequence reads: CASSETLANSPLHF. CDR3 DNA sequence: TGCGCCAGCAGCGAGACTCTGGCCAATTCACCCCTCCACTTT.

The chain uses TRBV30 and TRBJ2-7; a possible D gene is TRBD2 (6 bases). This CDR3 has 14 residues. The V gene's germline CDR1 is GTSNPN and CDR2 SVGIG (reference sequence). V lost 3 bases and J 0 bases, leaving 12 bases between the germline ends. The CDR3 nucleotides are TGTGCCTGGAGCCCGGGACTTTACTCCTACGAGCAGTACTTC. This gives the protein CAWSPGLYSYEQYF.

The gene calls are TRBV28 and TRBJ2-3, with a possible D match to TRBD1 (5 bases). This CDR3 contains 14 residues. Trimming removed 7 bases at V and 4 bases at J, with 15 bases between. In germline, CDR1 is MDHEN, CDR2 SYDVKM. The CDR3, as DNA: TGTGCCAGCACTCGGGCCCAAGGGGCAGATACGCAGTATTTT. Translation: CASTRAQGADTQYF.

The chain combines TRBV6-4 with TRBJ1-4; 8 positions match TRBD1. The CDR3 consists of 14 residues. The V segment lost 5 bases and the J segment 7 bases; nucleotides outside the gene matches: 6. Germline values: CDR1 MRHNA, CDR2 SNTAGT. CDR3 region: CASSPDRESEKLFF. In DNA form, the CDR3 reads TGTGCCAGCAGTCCGGACAGGGAAAGTGAAAAACTGTTTTTT.

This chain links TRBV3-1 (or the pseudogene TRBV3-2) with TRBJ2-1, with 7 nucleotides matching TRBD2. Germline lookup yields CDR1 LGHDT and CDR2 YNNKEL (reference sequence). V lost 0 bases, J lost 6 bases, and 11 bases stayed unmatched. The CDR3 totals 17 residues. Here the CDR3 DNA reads TGTGCCAGCAGCCAAGATCTAATGGCGGGAGTAATCAATGAGCAGTTCTTC. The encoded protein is CASSQDLMAGVINEQFF.

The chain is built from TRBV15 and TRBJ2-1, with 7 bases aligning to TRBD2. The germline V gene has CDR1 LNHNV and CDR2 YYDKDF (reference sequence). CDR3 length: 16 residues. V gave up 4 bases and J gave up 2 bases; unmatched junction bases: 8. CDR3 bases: TGTGCCACCAGCAAAGGGGCGGGAGATCCCTACAATGAGCAGTTCTTC. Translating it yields CATSKGAGDPYNEQFF. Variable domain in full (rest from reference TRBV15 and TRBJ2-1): DAMVIQNPRYQVTQFGKPVTLSCSQTLNHNVMYWYQQKSSQAPKLLFHYYDKDFNNEADTPDNFQSRRPNTSFCFLDIRSPGLGDTAMYLCATSKGAGDPYNEQFFGPGTRLTVL.